This T cell receptor (beta chain) was retrieved from a study of PD-1 and CTLA-4 blockade in melanoma. Data came from immunoSEQ multiplex PCR; TCRdb stores just in-frame clones and leaves some out. The sample carries 30,000 or so clones, less than 95% recorded once. V lost 3 bases and J lost 2, with 14 bases in between. Germline loops: CDR1 ENHRY, CDR2 SYGVKD. The CDR3 runs 15 residues. The clonotype comes from a human donor with melanoma. The chain combines TRBV10-3 with TRBJ2-7; possible D gene TRBD1, 6 bases. The sample here was CD8+ T cells from peripheral blood, taken from a patient given anti-PD-1 treatment. CDR3 DNA: TGTGCCATCAGTGATGGGCAGGGGCCCACCTACGAGCAGTACTTC. Translated: CAISDGQGPTYEQYF.